A single sample gave rise to the 18 T cell receptor beta chains below, sequenced in a study of memory CD4+ T cells and cytomegalovirus serostatus (dated by TCRdb to about 2019). A FACSAria II was used to sort memory CD4+ T cells, defined as single viable CD3+CD4+CD8-CD45RO+ cells. Libraries were constructed by the immunoSEQ multiplex PCR assay. What TCRdb holds here is the immuneACCESS table cut down to in-frame rearrangements. Part of the clones is not present; checked against another copy, under half of the missing clones reflect an unresolved V gene, and the others are unexplained. Across this sample there are tens of thousands of clones, with roughly 83% seen only once. Of the sample, 1% to 1.3% is held by the ten largest clones. Sequencing was done on a sample of memory CD4+ T cells from blood. The receptors derive from an adult in good health and CMV-seronegative.

The chain employs TRBV19 and TRBJ2-1; 12 bases are a match to TRBD2. V gave up 5 bases and J gave up 6 bases; unmatched junction bases: 8. This CDR3 region has 16 residues. Germline CDR1 LNHDA, CDR2 SQIVND (reference sequence). The CDR3 protein is CASSSPSGRAFNEQFF. The CDR3 nucleotides read TGTGCCAGTAGTTCCCCTAGCGGGAGGGCCTTCAATGAGCAGTTCTTC.

The chain recombines TRBV5-4 with TRBJ1-1; D call uncertain. Trimming took 4 bases from V and 3 from J, leaving 13 bases between them. The CDR3 length is 14 residues. Germline V lookup: CDR1 SGHNT, CDR2 YYREEE (reference sequence). The CDR3 DNA sequence: TGTGCCAGCAGCCGAGTCGGGGTAGACACTGAAGCTTTCTTT. This sequence encodes CASSRVGVDTEAFF.

The rearrangement uses TRBV7-2 and TRBJ2-5; 8 nucleotides line up with TRBD2. The trim removed 5 bases at V and 5 bases at J, leaving 7 bases unmatched. CDR1 and CDR2 from the germline V gene are SGHTA and FQGNSA. This CDR3 comprises 14 residues. The CDR3 nucleotides are TGTGCCAGCAGCCAGGGACTAGTCCTCGAGACCCAGTACTTC. Translating it yields CASSQGLVLETQYF.

The CDR3 region has the DNA TGCAGCGTTGGGGACAAGGGAAACACCATATATTTT. Its protein product is CSVGDKGNTIYF. The V call is TRBV29-1, the J call TRBJ1-3, with D possibly matching TRBD1 (6 bases). CDR3 length: 12 residues. Germline lookup yields CDR1 SQVTM and CDR2 ANQGSEA. The V end was cut by 4 bases, the J end by 4 bases, with 8 bases between.

The V and J genes are TRBV7-2 and TRBJ2-1; unclear D gene. V was clipped by 2 bases and J by 1 base, with 3 bases between them. Germline-derived CDR1 and CDR2 are SGHTA and FQGNSA. The CDR3 is 13 residues long. CDR3 sequence reads: CASSLRSYNEQFF. The CDR3 coding sequence is TGTGCCAGCAGCTTACGGTCCTACAATGAGCAGTTCTTC. Using reference TRBV7-2 and TRBJ2-1 for the parts outside the CDR3, the full variable domain is GAGVSQSPSNKVTEKGKDVELRCDPISGHTALYWYRQSLGQGLEFLIYFQGNSAPDKSGLPSDRFSAERTGGSVSTLTIQRTQQEDSAVYLCASSLRSYNEQFFGPGTRLTVL.

The CDR3 protein is CASSPMQLAEAFF. The CDR3 coding sequence is TGTGCCAGCAGCCCGATGCAACTAGCCGAAGCTTTCTTT. The genes are TRBV5-5 and TRBJ1-1, with D hard to call. Germline lookup yields CDR1 SGHKS and CDR2 YYEKEE (reference sequence). This CDR3 comprises 13 residues. V was clipped by 4 bases and J by 8 bases, with 15 bases between them.

The V gene is TRBV7-2, the J gene TRBJ2-5, with 10 positions matching TRBD1. The CDR3 covers 16 residues. J gave up 4 bases and V 4 bases, and 9 bases lay outside the gene matches. Germline CDR1 SGHTA, CDR2 FQGNSA. The CDR3 DNA is TGTGCCAGCAGCTCCCGGGGGACAGGGGTCAGAGAGACCCAGTACTTC. Amino acid sequence: CASSSRGTGVRETQYF.

This sequence joins TRBV6-1 and TRBJ2-5, with 7 bases lining up with TRBD2. The length of the CDR3 is 13 residues. V shed 7 bases and J 7 bases; nucleotides not matched to a gene: 9. CDR1 and CDR2 from the germline V gene are MNHNS and SASEGT. The CDR3 coding sequence is TGTGCCAGCAACGAAGGACGCGGGGGGACCCAGTACTTC. Its translation: CASNEGRGGTQYF.

This clone was observed a single time. J is TRBJ2-1 and V is TRBV5-1; TRBD2 agrees at 11 bases. The V gene end was trimmed by 4 bases and the J gene end by 3 bases; junction bases not matched to a gene: 3. From germline, CDR1 is SGHRS and CDR2 YFSETQ. This CDR3 comprises 15 residues. DNA for the CDR3: TGCGCCAGCAGCGCCGGGACTAGCGGCTACAATGAGCAGTTCTTC. Its protein is CASSAGTSGYNEQFF. Filled out from reference TRBV5-1 and TRBJ2-1, the complete variable domain reads KAGVTQTPRYLIKTRGQQVTLSCSPISGHRSVSWYQQTPGQGLQFLFEYFSETQRNKGNFPGRFSGRQFSNSRSEMNVSTLELGDSALYLCASSAGTSGYNEQFFGPGTRLTVL.

The DNA for the CDR3 is TGTGCCAGCAGTAAAGGGACATACAACTATGGCTACACCTTC. It specifies CASSKGTYNYGYTF. V and J are TRBV28 and TRBJ1-2; a weak D match, TRBD1 (6 bases). With 5 bases removed from V and 2 bases from J, the gap between germline ends came to 12 bases. Per germline, CDR1 MDHEN and CDR2 SYDVKM. The CDR3 consists of 14 residues.

The chain joins TRBV2 to TRBJ1-2; D is ambiguous. The CDR3 contains 12 residues. Germline lookup yields CDR1 SNHLY and CDR2 FYNNEI. Trimming cost V 5 bases and J 4 bases, with 8 bases left between them. CDR3 bases: TGTGCCAGCAGTTCTGACACCTATGGCTACACCTTC. Its protein is CASSSDTYGYTF.

This clone was counted a single time. The chain combines TRBV6-6 with TRBJ2-7; unclear D gene. The CDR3 extends over 10 amino acids. V was shortened by 11 bases and J by 3 bases, with 8 bases between the two germline ends. CDR1 is MNHNY and CDR2 is SVGAGI in the germline V gene (reference sequence). The CDR3 spells CAGKNYEQYF. In nucleotides, the CDR3 is TGTGCCGGCAAAAACTACGAGCAGTACTTC.

The genes are TRBV20-1 and TRBJ1-1; D is undetermined. V lost 3 bases and J lost 3, with 5 bases in between. The CDR3 is 11 residues long. Germline V lookup: CDR1 DFQATT, CDR2 SNEGSKA (reference sequence). CDR3 bases: TGCAGTGCTAGGTCACACACTGAAGCTTTCTTT. Translated, it gives CSARSHTEAFF.

This clone was counted once. The chain uses TRBV20-1 and TRBJ2-7, with TRBD2 as a possible D gene (6 bases). V was clipped by 2 bases and J by 5 bases, with 7 bases between them. CDR1 and CDR2 (germline): DFQATT, SNEGSKA (reference sequence). The CDR3 is 11 amino acids. The CDR3 DNA follows: TGCAGTGCTAGAAGACTAGACGAGCAGTACTTC. The encoded protein is CSARRLDEQYF.

The chain combines TRBV7-9 with TRBJ1-2; D may be TRBD1 (6 bases). Germline CDR1 SEHNR, CDR2 FQNEAQ (reference sequence). The CDR3 has 12 amino acids. Between the trimmed V and J ends, which lost 8 bases and 4 bases, there was a span of 11 bases. CDR3 in DNA: TGTGCCAGCTCCAGGGGCGCCTATGGCTACACCTTC. It encodes CASSRGAYGYTF.

The chain recombines TRBV10-3 with TRBJ2-5, with 13 bases aligning to TRBD2. The CDR3 extends over 16 amino acids. Germline CDR1 and CDR2: ENHRY and SYGVKD. Trimming cost V 4 bases and J 5 bases; bases outside gene matches: 7. The DNA for the CDR3 is TGTGCCATCAGTGCCGGGACTAGCGGGACCCAGGAGACCCAGTACTTC. Its translation: CAISAGTSGTQETQYF.

The rearrangement links TRBV29-1 to TRBJ2-1; D may be TRBD1 (7 bases). The CDR3 loop spans 13 amino acids. The germline gives CDR1 SQVTM, CDR2 ANQGSEA. V lost 4 bases and J 4 bases, leaving 11 bases between the germline ends. The CDR3 sequence is CSVGTGGYNEQFF. As DNA, the CDR3 is TGCAGCGTTGGGACAGGAGGGTACAATGAGCAGTTCTTC.

The V and J genes are TRBV5-6 and TRBJ1-4, with 9 bases identical to TRBD1. The CDR3 has 15 amino acids. The germline V gene encodes CDR1 SGHDT and CDR2 YYEEEE. Trimming took 2 bases from V and 5 from J; bases not matched to a gene: 4. CDR3 DNA: TGTGCCAGCAGCTTCTTGGGGACAGGGAATGAAAAACTGTTTTTT. Protein sequence: CASSFLGTGNEKLFF.